The rows below give T cell receptor beta chains drawn from one sample of a study of cytomegalovirus exposure and HLA in healthy donors. The table came from immunoSEQ multiplex PCR; TCRdb's copy has only in-frame clones and leaves some out. The table lists more than 95,000 clones, around 80% of them singletons. The sample was PBMCs. Every receptor here comes from a woman aged 40 to 50 in good health and CMV-seronegative. Each CDR3 is given with its conserved first and last residue. A D gene is named only where the DNA matches it firmly. The size field is filled for only some rows; it gives once, few, many or a size class.

j_gene | abundance | d_gene | v_gene | CDR3nt | CDR3aa
TRBJ2-5 | few | TRBD1 | TRBV28 | TGTGCCAGCAGTTTTGGGGGGACAGGGAAAGAGACCCAGTACTTC | CASSFGGTGKETQYF
TRBJ2-1 | few | TRBD2 | TRBV6-5 | TGTGCCAGCAGAAAACTAGCGGAAAACTACAATGAGCAGTTCTTC | CASRKLAENYNEQFF
TRBJ1-5 | . | . | TRBV28 | TGTGCCAGCAGTTCAGGGTTCGTTCAGCCCCAGCATTTT | CASSSGFVQPQHF
TRBJ2-7 | . | TRBD2 | TRBV9 | TGTGCCAGCAGCGTTGGACTAGCGGGAGCCGAGCAGTACTTC | CASSVGLAGAEQYF
TRBJ2-3 | . | TRBD2 | TRBV27 | TGTGCCAGCAGTTTAATTCCGGGACTAGCAAAAGATACGCAGTATTTT | CASSLIPGLAKDTQYF
TRBJ1-4 | . | . | TRBV7-9 | TGTGCCAGCAGCTTCGACGGGACTAATGAAAAACTGTTTTTT | CASSFDGTNEKLFF
TRBJ1-2 | few | TRBD1 | TRBV25-1 | TGTGCCAGCAGCCCCGGACTCGGGACAGGGGGCAACTATGGCTACACCTTC | CASSPGLGTGGNYGYTF
TRBJ1-5 | once | TRBD1 | TRBV19 | TGTGCCAGTGGGGGGACAGGCAATCAGCCCCAGCATTTT | CASGGTGNQPQHF
TRBJ2-1 | once | TRBD2 | TRBV19 | TGTGCCAGTAGTCCCCTAGCGGGGATCTACAATGAGCAGTTCTTC | CASSPLAGIYNEQFF
TRBJ1-4 | few | TRBD1 | TRBV28 | TGTGCCAGCAGTTTAGAGCTTGGACAGGGGGCCTCCTTTACTAATGAAAAACTGTTTTTT | CASSLELGQGASFTNEKLFF
TRBJ1-1 | few | . | TRBV25-1 | TGTGCCAGCAGTGAACTCCGTTCCACTGAAGCTTTCTTT | CASSELRSTEAFF
TRBJ2-7 | few | TRBD2 | TRBV15 | TGTGCCGCTGGTGGAGCGGGAGACGAGCAGTACTTC | CAAGGAGDEQYF
TRBJ2-7 | . | . | TRBV29-1 | TGCAGCGTTGATGAAGGCTCGGCGGGCCTGCCTCGGCAGTACTTC | CSVDEGSAGLPRQYF
TRBJ1-1 | . | . | TRBV9 | TGTGCCAGCAGCCCTCAGGGTGGGTTGAACACTGAAGCTTTCTTT | CASSPQGGLNTEAFF
TRBJ2-7 | . | TRBD2 | TRBV5-1 | TGCGCCAGCAGCTCGTTAGGCGGGACTAGCGGGGGCTCCTACGAGCAGTACTTC | CASSSLGGTSGGSYEQYF
TRBJ2-1 | . | TRBD2 | TRBV28 | TGTGCCAGCAGTTTAACTAGCGGGAGGAATGAGCAGTTCTTC | CASSLTSGRNEQFF
TRBJ1-4 | . | TRBD1 | TRBV7-9 | TGTGCCAGCAGCCCCCGGACAGGGGGCCTGGAACTGTTTTTT | CASSPRTGGLELFF
TRBJ2-7 | few | TRBD2 | TRBV7-9 | TGTGCCAGCAGTGTTAGCGGGAGCTCCTACGAGCAGTACTTC | CASSVSGSSYEQYF
TRBJ2-1 | . | . | TRBV27 | TGTGCCAGCAGTGGCTCCCTAGCGAATGAGCAGTTCTTC | CASSGSLANEQFF
TRBJ2-5 | . | . | TRBV6-6 | TGTGCCAGCAGTTCCGGGAGAGGTGGACTACAAGAGACCCAGTACTTC | CASSSGRGGLQETQYF
TRBJ2-1 | . | . | TRBV15 | TGTGCCACCAGCTGGCGGGGTAGGGACCAGTTCTTC | CATSWRGRDQFF
TRBJ1-2 | once | . | TRBV18 | TGTGCCAGCTCACCAAAAGAGATCAGAGGGGGCTACACCTTC | CASSPKEIRGGYTF
TRBJ2-7 | . | . | TRBV9 | TGTGCCAGCAGCGCAGCACTGGGGGGAGTTGGCGAGCAGTACTTC | CASSAALGGVGEQYF
TRBJ2-7 | . | . | TRBV19 | TGTGCCAGTAGTATGTCGCCCGCCAGCGAGCAGTACTTC | CASSMSPASEQYF
TRBJ1-6 | . | . | TRBV15 | TGTGCCACCAGCAGAGCACAGGGATACTCACCCCTCCACTTT | CATSRAQGYSPLHF
TRBJ2-5 | once | . | TRBV28 | TGTGCCAGCAGTTTATGGGCTAGACAAGAGACCCAGTACTTC | CASSLWARQETQYF
TRBJ1-2 | few | . | TRBV2 | TGTGCCAGCACCTCGGAACGGGGTGGAGGCTACACCTTC | CASTSERGGGYTF
TRBJ2-7 | . | . | TRBV7-9 | TGTGCCAGCAGGCCTAAGGAGGCCTCCTACGAGCAGTACTTC | CASRPKEASYEQYF
TRBJ1-2 | . | . | TRBV7-2 | TGTGCCAGCAGCTTAGTAGTTATTGCGGGCGGGACCTATGGCTACACCTTC | CASSLVVIAGGTYGYTF
TRBJ1-4 | . | TRBD1 | TRBV27 | TGTGCCAGCAGTCTGGGACAGGGGATGGGAAAACTGTTTTTT | CASSLGQGMGKLFF
TRBJ2-7 | . | . | TRBV5-4 | TGTGCCAGCAGCTTGGGGGTGGGCAGCCCCTCCTACGAGCAGTACTTC | CASSLGVGSPSYEQYF
TRBJ2-1 | . | TRBD2 | TRBV27 | TGTGCCAGCAGTTCTCGACTAGCGGGAGGTCCACAGTTCTTC | CASSSRLAGGPQFF
TRBJ2-2 | . | TRBD2 | TRBV7-7 | TGTGCTAGCAGCCGCGGACTAGCGGCAAACACCGGGGAGCTGTTTTTT | CASSRGLAANTGELFF
TRBJ2-2 | . | . | TRBV9 | TGTGCCAGCAGGCTGGGGCAGGGCAAGTCCGGGGAGCTGTTTTTT | CASRLGQGKSGELFF
TRBJ1-2 | . | . | TRBV10-3 | TGTGCCATCAGTGAGTCGGGCGAAGTCAGTACTAACTATGGCTACACCTTC | CAISESGEVSTNYGYTF
TRBJ2-7 | . | . | TRBV28 | TGTGCCAGCAGTCTTTCGCCATTATGGTCGGTTACTAGCTCCTACGAGCAGTACTTC | CASSLSPLWSVTSSYEQYF
TRBJ1-5 | . | . | TRBV27 | TGTGCCAGCAGTTCAATCAGGGAAATCGATCAGCCCCAGCATTTT | CASSSIREIDQPQHF
TRBJ2-7 | . | . | TRBV27 | TGTGCCAGCAGTTTAAGGGGGAGACAGTTCTACGAGCAGTACTTC | CASSLRGRQFYEQYF